The entry below gives a single T cell receptor (beta chain) sequence along with its context. As yet, its antigen is unknown. Germline V CDR1 and CDR2: MNHEY, SVGEGT. Losses at the gene ends were 0 bases for V and 4 bases for J; bases not matched to a gene: 7. This CDR3 spans 16 amino acids. Produced via immunoSEQ multiplex PCR; TCRdb's table is partial and in-frame only. The table lists fewer than 120,000 clones, about 94% of them singletons. The sample comes from a study of T cell responses to AZD1222 COVID-19 vaccine. Samples with a second dose at about 4 or about 12 weeks were pooled together. Findings and caveats of the study: Spike-specific TCR breadth and depth grew following two AZD1222 doses. Every sample of the repertoires postdated the peak T cell response.

The sequencing used peripheral blood, collected 28 days after the second AZD1222 dose. The TCR was taken from an adult who received the AZD1222 COVID-19 vaccine. This rearrangement joins TRBV6-2 or TRBV6-3 to TRBJ2-7, with 9 bases matching TRBD2. CDR3 coding DNA: TGTGCCAGCAGTTACTCGAAGCTAGCGGGGCGTTACGAGCAGTACTTC. Translation: CASSYSKLAGRYEQYF.